A selection of T cell receptor beta chains follows, all from one sample in a study of T-cell reconstitution after alpha-beta-depleted transplantation in children. TCRdb used MiXCR to reprocess the PCR reads, holding one entry per CDR3 protein. The sample carries 120,000 or so distinct CDR3 sequences, 10% recorded once. Sequenced here: PBMCs from the stem cell graft donor, sampled from the stem cell graft. Receptor source: a human donor who donated a stem cell graft to a child with acute lymphoblastic leukemia. Each CDR3 is given with its conserved first and last residue. A D gene is named only where the DNA matches it firmly. Clone size is shown for a subset of rows, as once, few, many or a class of expanded clone.

TRBV5-1,TRBD2,TRBJ2-1,many,CASSPSGGAYNEQFF,TGCGCCAGCAGCCCCAGCGGGGGGGCTTATAATGAGCAGTTCTTC
TRBV12-3/TRBV12-4,TRBD1,TRBJ2-7,many,CASSTTGGYEQYF,TGTGCCAGCAGTACGACAGGGGGGTACGAGCAGTACTTC
TRBV7-8,TRBD1,TRBJ2-3,many,CASSKDRFRTDTQYF,TGTGCCAGCAGCAAGGACAGGTTCCGCACAGATACGCAGTATTTT
TRBV15,-,TRBJ2-5,many,CATSRALEGRETQYF,TGTGCCACCAGCAGAGCCTTGGAGGGGCGGGAGACCCAGTACTTC
TRBV24-1,-,TRBJ2-1,-,CATSEGSREINEQFF,TGTGCCACCAGTGAGGGGAGCAGGGAGATCAATGAGCAGTTCTTC
TRBV6-2/TRBV6-3,-,TRBJ2-7,many,CASSYGHFQRSYEQYF,TGTGCCAGCAGTTATGGACACTTCCAGAGGTCCTACGAGCAGTACTTC
TRBV20-1,-,TRBJ1-3,many,CSAARGNTIYF,TGCAGTGCGGCCCGTGGAAACACCATATATTTT
TRBV7-9,-,TRBJ1-2,many,CASSFSDYGYTF,TGTGCCAGCAGTTTCTCGGACTATGGCTACACCTTC
TRBV5-1,-,TRBJ2-2,many,CASSYDRMTGELFF,TGCGCCAGCAGCTACGACAGGATGACCGGGGAGCTGTTTTTT
TRBV12-3/TRBV12-4,TRBD1,TRBJ2-2,many,CASRTGTGGREANTGELFF,TGTGCCAGCAGAACCGGGACAGGGGGCCGGGAGGCGAACACCGGGGAGCTGTTTTTT
TRBV12-3/TRBV12-4,-,TRBJ2-7,many,CASSLVEQYF,TGTGCCAGCAGTTTAGTCGAGCAGTACTTC
TRBV4-1,TRBD1,TRBJ2-1,many,CASRQTGSSYNEQFF,TGCGCCAGCAGGCAGACAGGGAGCTCCTACAATGAGCAGTTCTTC